This T cell receptor beta chain was obtained from a study of graft-versus-host responses after intestinal transplantation. The V end was cut by 4 bases, the J end by 3 bases, with 10 bases between. Germline V gene lookup returns CDR1 SGHRS and CDR2 YFSETQ. This CDR3 contains 13 residues. Profiling relied on immunoSEQ multiplex PCR, and the TCRdb table lists in-frame clones only, not all of them. The sample consists of about 130,000 clones, more than 80% of them appearing once. About this clone itself: Its specificity is unknown. Other nucleotide sequences from this sample produce the same CDR3.

The source is a human donor who received an intestinal transplant. V gene TRBV5-1 combines with J gene TRBJ1-1; tentatively, D is TRBD1 (6 bases). The source was unstimulated CD4+ T cells sorted from spleen or lymph node cells, collected before intestinal transplant. The CDR3 DNA follows: TGCGCCAGCAGCGTACAGGGCGACACTGAAGCTTTCTTT. It encodes CASSVQGDTEAFF.